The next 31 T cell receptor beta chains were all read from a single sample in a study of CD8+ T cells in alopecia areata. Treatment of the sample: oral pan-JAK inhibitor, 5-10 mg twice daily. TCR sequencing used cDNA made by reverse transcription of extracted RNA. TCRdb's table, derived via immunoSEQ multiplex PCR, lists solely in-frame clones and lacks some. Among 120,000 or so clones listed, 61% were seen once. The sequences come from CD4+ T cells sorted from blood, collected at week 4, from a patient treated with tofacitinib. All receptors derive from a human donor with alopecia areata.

Here the CDR3 DNA reads TGCAGCGTTGATGGGGGGCCTATGGATACGCAGTATTTT. It specifies CSVDGGPMDTQYF. This chain links TRBV29-1 with TRBJ2-3; either TRBD1 or TRBD2 may supply D (6 bases each). The CDR3 runs to 13 residues. The germline V gene encodes CDR1 SQVTM and CDR2 ANQGSEA. Trimming took off 3 bases at V and 6 bases at J, with 13 bases between the two ends.

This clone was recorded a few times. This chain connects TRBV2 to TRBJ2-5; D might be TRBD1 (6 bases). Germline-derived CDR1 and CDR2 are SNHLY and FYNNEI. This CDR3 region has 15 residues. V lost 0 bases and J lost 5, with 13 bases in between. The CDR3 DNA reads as TGTGCCAGCAGTGAAGCGAATCAGGGGCTGGAGACCCAGTACTTC. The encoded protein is CASSEANQGLETQYF.

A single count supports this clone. The CDR3 region is CASSSQGLAGGETQYF. The CDR3 bases are TGTGCCAGCAGCTCCCAGGGACTAGCGGGAGGAGAGACCCAGTACTTC. The rearrangement joins TRBV7-3 to TRBJ2-5, with TRBD2 matching 15 bases. Germline V gives CDR1 SGHTA, CDR2 FQGTGA. J gave up 4 bases and V 4 bases, and 4 bases lay outside the gene matches. The CDR3 length is 16 residues.

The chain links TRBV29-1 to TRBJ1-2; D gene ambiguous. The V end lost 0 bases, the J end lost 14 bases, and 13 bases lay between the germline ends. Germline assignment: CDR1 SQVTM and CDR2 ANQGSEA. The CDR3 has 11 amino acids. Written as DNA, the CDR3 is TGCAGCGTTGAAGAGGCGACCGCGGGAACCTTC. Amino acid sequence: CSVEEATAGTF.

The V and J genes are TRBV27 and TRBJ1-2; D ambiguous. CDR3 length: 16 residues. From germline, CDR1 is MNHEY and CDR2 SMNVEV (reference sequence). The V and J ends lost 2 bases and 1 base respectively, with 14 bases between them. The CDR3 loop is CASSLTNPGLNYGYTF. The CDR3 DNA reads TGTGCCAGCAGTTTAACGAACCCAGGTCTTAACTATGGCTACACCTTC.

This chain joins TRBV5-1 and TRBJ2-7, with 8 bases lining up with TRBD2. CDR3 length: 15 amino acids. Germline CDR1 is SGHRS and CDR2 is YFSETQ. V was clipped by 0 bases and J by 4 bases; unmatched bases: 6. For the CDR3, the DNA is TGCGCCAGCAGCTTGGAGGGAGCGGGAGTTTACGAGCAGTACTTC. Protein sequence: CASSLEGAGVYEQYF.

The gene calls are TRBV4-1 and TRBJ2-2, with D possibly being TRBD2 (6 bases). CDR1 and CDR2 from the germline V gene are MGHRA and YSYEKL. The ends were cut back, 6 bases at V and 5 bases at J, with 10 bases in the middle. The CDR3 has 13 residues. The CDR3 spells CASRGRGTGELFF. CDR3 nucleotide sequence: TGCGCCAGCAGGGGCCGGGGGACCGGGGAGCTGTTTTTT.

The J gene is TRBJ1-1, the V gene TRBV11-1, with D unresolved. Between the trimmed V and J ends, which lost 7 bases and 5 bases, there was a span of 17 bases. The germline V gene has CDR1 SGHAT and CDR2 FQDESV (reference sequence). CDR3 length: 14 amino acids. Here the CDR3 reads CASTLERAVTEAFF. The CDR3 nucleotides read TGTGCCAGCACATTAGAGAGGGCGGTAACTGAAGCTTTCTTT.

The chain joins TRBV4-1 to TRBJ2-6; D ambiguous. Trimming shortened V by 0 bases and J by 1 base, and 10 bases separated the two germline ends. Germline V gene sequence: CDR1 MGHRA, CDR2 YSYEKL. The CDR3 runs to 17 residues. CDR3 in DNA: TGCGCCAGCAGCCAAGATGCCTCACAGTCTGGGGCCAACGTCCTGACTTTC. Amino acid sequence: CASSQDASQSGANVLTF.

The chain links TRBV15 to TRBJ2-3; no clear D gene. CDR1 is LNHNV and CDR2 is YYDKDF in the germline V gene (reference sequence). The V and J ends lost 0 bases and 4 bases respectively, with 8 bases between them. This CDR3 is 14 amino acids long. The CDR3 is CATSRDPEADTQYF. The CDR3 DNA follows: TGTGCCACCAGCAGAGATCCCGAGGCAGATACGCAGTATTTT. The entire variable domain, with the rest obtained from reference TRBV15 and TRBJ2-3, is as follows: DAMVIQNPRYQVTQFGKPVTLSCSQTLNHNVMYWYQQKSSQAPKLLFHYYDKDFNNEADTPDNFQSRRPNTSFCFLDIRSPGLGDTAMYLCATSRDPEADTQYFGPGTRLTVL.

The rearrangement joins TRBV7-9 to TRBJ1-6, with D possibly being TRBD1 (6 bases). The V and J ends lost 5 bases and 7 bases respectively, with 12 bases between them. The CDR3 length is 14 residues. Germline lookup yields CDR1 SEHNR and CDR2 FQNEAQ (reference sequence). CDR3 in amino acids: CASSLGQRNSPLHF. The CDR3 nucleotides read TGTGCCAGCAGCCTGGGACAACGCAATTCACCCCTCCACTTT.

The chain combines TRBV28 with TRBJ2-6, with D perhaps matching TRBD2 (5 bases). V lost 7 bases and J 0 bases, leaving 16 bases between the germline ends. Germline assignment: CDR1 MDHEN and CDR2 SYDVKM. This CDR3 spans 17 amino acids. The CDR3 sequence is CASTGNGNPSGANVLTF. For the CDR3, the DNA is TGTGCCAGCACGGGCAACGGGAACCCCTCTGGGGCCAACGTCCTGACTTTC.

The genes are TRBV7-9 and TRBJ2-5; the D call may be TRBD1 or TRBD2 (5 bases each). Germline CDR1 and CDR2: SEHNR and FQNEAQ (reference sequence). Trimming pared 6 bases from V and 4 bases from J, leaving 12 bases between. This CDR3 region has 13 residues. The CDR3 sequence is CASSRIGGETQYF. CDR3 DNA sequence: TGTGCCAGCAGTCGTATTGGGGGAGAGACCCAGTACTTC.

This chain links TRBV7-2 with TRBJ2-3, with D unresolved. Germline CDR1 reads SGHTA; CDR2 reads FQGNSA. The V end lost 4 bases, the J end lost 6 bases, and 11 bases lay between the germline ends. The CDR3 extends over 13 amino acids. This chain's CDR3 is CASSSGTWDTQYF. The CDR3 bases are TGTGCCAGCAGCTCCGGTACCTGGGATACGCAGTATTTT.

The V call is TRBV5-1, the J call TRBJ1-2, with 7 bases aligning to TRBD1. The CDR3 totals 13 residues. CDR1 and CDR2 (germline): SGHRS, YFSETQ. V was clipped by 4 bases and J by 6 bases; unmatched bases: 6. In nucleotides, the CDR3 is TGCGCCAGCAGCCCCAGGACAGGACATGGCTACACCTTC. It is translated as CASSPRTGHGYTF.

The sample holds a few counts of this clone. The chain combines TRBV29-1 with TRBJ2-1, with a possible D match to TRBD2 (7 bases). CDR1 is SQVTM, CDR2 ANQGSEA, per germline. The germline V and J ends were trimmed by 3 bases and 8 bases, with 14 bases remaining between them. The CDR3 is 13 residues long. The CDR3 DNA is TGCAGCGTTGACGGGGGGCTAATCGATGAGCAGTTCTTC. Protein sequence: CSVDGGLIDEQFF.

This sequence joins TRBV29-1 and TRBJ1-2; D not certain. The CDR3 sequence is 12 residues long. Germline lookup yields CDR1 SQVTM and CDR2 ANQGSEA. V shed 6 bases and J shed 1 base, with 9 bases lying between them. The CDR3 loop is CSVAPNNYGYTF. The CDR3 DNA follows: TGCAGCGTCGCCCCCAATAACTATGGCTACACCTTC.

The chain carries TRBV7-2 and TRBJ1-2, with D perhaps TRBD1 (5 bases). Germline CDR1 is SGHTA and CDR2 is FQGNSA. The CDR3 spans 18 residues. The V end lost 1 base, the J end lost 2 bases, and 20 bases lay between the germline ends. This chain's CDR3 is CASSLGGRVGSGNYGYTF. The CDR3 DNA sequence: TGTGCCAGCAGCTTAGGAGGCAGGGTTGGTAGTGGGAACTATGGCTACACCTTC.

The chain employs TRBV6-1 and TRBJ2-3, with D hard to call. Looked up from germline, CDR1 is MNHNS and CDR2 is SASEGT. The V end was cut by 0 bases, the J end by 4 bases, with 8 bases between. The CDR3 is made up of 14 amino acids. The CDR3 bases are TGTGCCAGCAGTGAAGCGGCAATCGCAGATACGCAGTATTTT. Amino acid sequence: CASSEAAIADTQYF.

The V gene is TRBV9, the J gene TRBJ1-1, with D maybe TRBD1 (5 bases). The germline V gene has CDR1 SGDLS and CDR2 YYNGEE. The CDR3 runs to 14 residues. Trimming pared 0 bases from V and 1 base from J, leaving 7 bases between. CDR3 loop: CASSVDGGNTEAFF. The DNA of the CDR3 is TGTGCCAGCAGCGTAGATGGGGGGAACACTGAAGCTTTCTTT.

The CDR3 spells CASRLGQGYGYTF. The CDR3 nucleotides read TGTGCCAGCAGGTTGGGACAGGGGTATGGCTACACCTTC. The V call is TRBV10-3, the J call TRBJ1-2, with 10 bases fitting TRBD1. The V and J ends lost 10 bases and 5 bases, in that order; junction bases with no gene match: 7. This CDR3 spans 13 amino acids. Germline lookup yields CDR1 ENHRY and CDR2 SYGVKD.

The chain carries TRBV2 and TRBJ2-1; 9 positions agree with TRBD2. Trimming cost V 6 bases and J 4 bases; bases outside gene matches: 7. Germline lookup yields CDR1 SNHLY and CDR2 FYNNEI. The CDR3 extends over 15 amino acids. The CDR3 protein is CASSALAGPYNEQFF. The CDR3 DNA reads TGTGCCAGCAGCGCTCTAGCGGGGCCTTACAATGAGCAGTTCTTC.

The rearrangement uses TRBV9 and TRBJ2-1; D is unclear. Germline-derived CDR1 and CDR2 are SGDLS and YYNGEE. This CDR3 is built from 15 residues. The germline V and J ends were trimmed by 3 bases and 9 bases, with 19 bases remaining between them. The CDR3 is CASSAVQDQDGEQFF. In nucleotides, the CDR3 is TGTGCCAGCAGCGCGGTTCAGGACCAGGACGGTGAGCAGTTCTTC.

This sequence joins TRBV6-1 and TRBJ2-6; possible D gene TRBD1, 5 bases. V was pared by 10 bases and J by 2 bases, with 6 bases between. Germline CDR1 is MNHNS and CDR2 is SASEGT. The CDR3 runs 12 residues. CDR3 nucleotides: TGTGCCATCAGGGCTGGGGCCAACGTCCTGACTTTC. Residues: CAIRAGANVLTF.

The DNA of the CDR3 is TGTGCCAGCAGCTTAGGGGGTGATCATTCACCCCTCCACTTT. This encodes CASSLGGDHSPLHF. The chain carries TRBV7-9 and TRBJ1-6; unclear D gene. V lost 1 base and J 8 bases, leaving 9 bases between the germline ends. The V gene's germline CDR1 is SEHNR and CDR2 FQNEAQ (reference sequence). This CDR3 has 14 residues.

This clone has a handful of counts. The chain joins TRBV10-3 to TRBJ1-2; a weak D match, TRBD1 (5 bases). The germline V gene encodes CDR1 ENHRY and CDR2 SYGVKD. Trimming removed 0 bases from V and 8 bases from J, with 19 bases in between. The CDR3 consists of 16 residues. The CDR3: CAISESLRDASNGYTF. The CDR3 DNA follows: TGTGCCATCAGTGAGTCGCTTAGGGACGCCTCAAACGGCTACACCTTC.

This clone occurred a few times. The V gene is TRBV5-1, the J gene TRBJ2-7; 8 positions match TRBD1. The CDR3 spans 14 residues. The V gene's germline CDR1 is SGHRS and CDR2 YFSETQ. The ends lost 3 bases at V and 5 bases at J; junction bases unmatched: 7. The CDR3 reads CASSSQTGEDEQYF. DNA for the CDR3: TGCGCCAGCAGCTCCCAGACAGGGGAAGACGAGCAGTACTTC. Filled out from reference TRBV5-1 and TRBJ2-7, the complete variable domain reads KAGVTQTPRYLIKTRGQQVTLSCSPISGHRSVSWYQQTPGQGLQFLFEYFSETQRNKGNFPGRFSGRQFSNSRSEMNVSTLELGDSALYLCASSSQTGEDEQYFGPGTRLTVT.

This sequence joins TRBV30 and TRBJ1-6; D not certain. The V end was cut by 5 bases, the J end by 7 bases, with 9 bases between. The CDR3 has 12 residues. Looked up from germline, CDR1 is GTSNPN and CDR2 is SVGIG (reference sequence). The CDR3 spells CAWDRPNSPLHF. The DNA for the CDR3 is TGTGCCTGGGATCGACCGAATTCACCCCTCCACTTT.

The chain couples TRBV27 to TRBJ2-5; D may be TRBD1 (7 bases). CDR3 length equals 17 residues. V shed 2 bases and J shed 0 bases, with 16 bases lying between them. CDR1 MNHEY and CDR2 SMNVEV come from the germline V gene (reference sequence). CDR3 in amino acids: CASSLLRETGYQETQYF. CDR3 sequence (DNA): TGTGCCAGCAGTTTACTCCGGGAGACAGGGTACCAAGAGACCCAGTACTTC.

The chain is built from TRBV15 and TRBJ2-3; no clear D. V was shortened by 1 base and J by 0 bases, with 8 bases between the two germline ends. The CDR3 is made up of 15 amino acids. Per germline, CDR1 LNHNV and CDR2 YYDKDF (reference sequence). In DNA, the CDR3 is TGTGCCACCAGCAGAGTTGGGCAGAGCACAGATACGCAGTATTTT. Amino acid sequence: CATSRVGQSTDTQYF. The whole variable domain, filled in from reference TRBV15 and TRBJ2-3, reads DAMVIQNPRYQVTQFGKPVTLSCSQTLNHNVMYWYQQKSSQAPKLLFHYYDKDFNNEADTPDNFQSRRPNTSFCFLDIRSPGLGDTAMYLCATSRVGQSTDTQYFGPGTRLTVL.

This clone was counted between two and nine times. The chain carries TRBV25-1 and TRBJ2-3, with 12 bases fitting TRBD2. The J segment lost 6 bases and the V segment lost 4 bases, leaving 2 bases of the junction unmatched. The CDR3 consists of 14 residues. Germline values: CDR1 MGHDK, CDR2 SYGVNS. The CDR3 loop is CASSASGRVDTQYF. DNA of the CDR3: TGTGCCAGCAGTGCTAGCGGGAGGGTTGATACGCAGTATTTT.